The T cell receptor beta chain under discussion was sequenced for a study of brain T cells in children with intractable seizures. In regard to this clone: The antigen is undetermined.

The table came from immunoSEQ multiplex PCR; TCRdb's copy has only in-frame clones and leaves some out. The sample consists of about 340,000 clones, 93% of them appearing once. Time point specified: blood from clinic visit 5 months post-surgery; TSC patient then seizure free. Sequencing was limited to surgery cases with top T cell transcript signatures in brain tissue. Pre-surgery treatment included at least one anti-epileptic drug. Regarding the study as a whole: Clones missing pre-surgery may reflect undersampling of that blood sample. Only CDR3 sequence similarity suggested viral specificity, without known HCMV serostatus.

This receptor was taken from a boy younger than two with tuberous sclerosis and intractable seizures. This specimen was peripheral blood, taken less than 6 months after surgery.

The CDR3 sequence: CASSVPLAGDADTQYF. DNA of the CDR3: TGTGCCAGCAGCGTACCACTAGCGGGAGATGCAGATACGCAGTATTTT. J is TRBJ2-3 and V is TRBV9; TRBD2 aligns across 11 bases. Germline V gene sequence: CDR1 SGDLS, CDR2 YYNGEE. The CDR3 extends over 16 amino acids. With 1 base clipped from V and 4 bases from J, the junction kept 5 bases outside the gene matches. The full variable domain, its missing parts supplied by reference TRBV9 and TRBJ2-3, is DSGVTQTPKHLITATGQRVTLRCSPRSGDLSVYWYQQSLDQGLQFLIQYYNGEERAKGNILERFSAQQFPDLHSELNLSSLELGDSALYFCASSVPLAGDADTQYFGPGTRLTVL.